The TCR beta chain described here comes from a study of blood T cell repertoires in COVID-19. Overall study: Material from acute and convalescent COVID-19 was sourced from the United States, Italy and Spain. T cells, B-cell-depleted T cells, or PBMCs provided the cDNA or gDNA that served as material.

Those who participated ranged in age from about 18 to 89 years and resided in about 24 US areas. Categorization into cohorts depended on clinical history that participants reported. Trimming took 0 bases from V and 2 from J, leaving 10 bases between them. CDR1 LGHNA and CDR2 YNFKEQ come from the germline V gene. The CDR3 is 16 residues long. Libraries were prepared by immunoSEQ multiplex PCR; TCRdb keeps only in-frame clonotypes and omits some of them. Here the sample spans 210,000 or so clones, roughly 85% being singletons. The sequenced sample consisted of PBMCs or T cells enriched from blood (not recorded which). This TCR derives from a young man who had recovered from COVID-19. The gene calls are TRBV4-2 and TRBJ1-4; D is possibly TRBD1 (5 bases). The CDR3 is CASSQEGGGTNEKLFF. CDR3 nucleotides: TGTGCCAGCAGCCAAGAAGGTGGGGGGACTAATGAAAAACTGTTTTTT.